This T cell receptor beta chain was obtained from a study of T cells after yellow fever vaccination. About this clonotype: No antigen is known for it.

Study results and limitations: Clones that expanded after primary vaccination mostly reappeared after the booster (around 96% CD4, about 89% CD8).

Template switching by 5'RACE produced TCR cDNA, adding a universal primer site and UMIs. One entry per CDR3 protein, called by TCRdb with MiXCR from the 5' RACE reads. Of approximately 300,000 distinct CDR3 sequences in the sample, roughly a tenth are singletons; the top ten hold about 3.5%. Sample: CD4+ T cells sorted from PBMCs, taken 45 days after the yellow fever booster vaccination. The receptor was derived from a man aged 18-30 years who received the YFV17D yellow fever vaccine.

CDR3 in amino acids: CASSTQGSLYGYTF. The CDR3 nucleotides are TGTGCCAGCAGCACACAGGGGTCCCTCTATGGCTACACCTTC. The chain employs TRBV7-2 and TRBJ1-2; 7 nucleotides align to TRBD1. This CDR3 has 14 residues. CDR1 and CDR2 (germline): SGHTA, FQGNSA. V trimming: 5 bases; J trimming: 4 bases; junction bases outside the gene matches: 7.